The source of this TCR beta chain is a study of blood T cell repertoires in COVID-19. The overall study: Collection of acute and convalescent COVID-19 samples took place in the United States, Italy and Spain. PBMCs, B-cell-depleted T cells, or T cells were the source of the cDNA or gDNA that made up the material.

In the original analysis: Amplified reference gene primers provided the basis for estimating nucleated cell counts. The method was immunoSEQ multiplex PCR; TCRdb's version includes in-frame clones alone and lacks a portion of them. V and J calls and clone size follow that table, whereas D and trimming were derived from the DNA. This sample has around 50,000 clones; around 87% occur once, and the top ten carry more than 20%. CDR3 length: 19 amino acids. J gave up 0 bases and V 2 bases, and 11 bases lay outside the gene matches. The germline gives CDR1 SGHKS, CDR2 YYEKEE (reference sequence). Patients from Seattle were sampled longitudinally, starting during active infection.

The chain joins TRBV5-5 to TRBJ1-5; 10 nucleotides agree with TRBD1. Sequenced sample: peripheral blood. The TCR comes from a woman aged 80 or older with COVID-19, enrolled during active disease. As DNA, the CDR3 is TGTGCCAGCAGCTTATCCACGGACAGGGGGTTTCATAGCAATCAGCCCCAGCATTTT. It encodes CASSLSTDRGFHSNQPQHF.